What follows are 23 T cell receptor beta chains derived from one specimen sequenced in a study of shared clonotypes between healthy human individuals. The method was immunoSEQ multiplex PCR; TCRdb's version includes in-frame clones alone and lacks a portion of them. The sample holds roughly 500,000 clones; about 96% are singletons and the top ten take under 0.06%. Sequences were obtained from naive CD4+ T cells sorted from blood. This sample's subset: CD45RA+ positively selected. These receptors were collected from a woman under 40 in good health.

The chain couples TRBV5-1 to TRBJ1-1; D remains unclear. Germline V CDR1 and CDR2: SGHRS, YFSETQ. This CDR3 region has 15 residues. V was cut by 0 bases and J by 5 bases, with 14 bases left in between. The CDR3 region is CASSLDRVLMTEAFF. DNA of the CDR3: TGCGCCAGCAGCTTGGATCGGGTTCTTATGACTGAAGCTTTCTTT.

The chain combines TRBV28 with TRBJ2-7, with D tentatively TRBD1 or TRBD2 (5 bases each). CDR1 is MDHEN, CDR2 SYDVKM, per germline. The CDR3 has 16 amino acids. V was pared by 1 base and J by 2 bases, with 15 bases between. The CDR3: CASSLSFWGSAYEQYF. The CDR3 region has the DNA TGTGCCAGCAGTTTATCCTTCTGGGGGAGTGCCTACGAGCAGTACTTC.

The chain joins TRBV25-1 to TRBJ1-1; no reliable D call. V was trimmed by 3 bases and J by 2 bases, leaving 7 bases between them. This CDR3 region has 13 residues. CDR1 is MGHDK and CDR2 is SYGVNS in the germline V gene. This CDR3 reads CASSDPGNTEAFF. CDR3 DNA: TGTGCCAGCAGTGACCCTGGCAACACTGAAGCTTTCTTT. Drawing the rest from reference TRBV25-1 and TRBJ1-1, the complete variable domain is EADIYQTPRYLVIGTGKKITLECSQTMGHDKMYWYQQDPGMELHLIHYSYGVNSTEKGDLSSESTVSRIRTEHFPLTLESARPSHTSQYLCASSDPGNTEAFFGQGTRLTVV.

The chain is built from TRBV11-1 and TRBJ2-3, with a weak D call TRBD2 (6 bases). V dropped 0 bases and J dropped 3 bases, with 16 bases sitting between them. From germline, CDR1 is SGHAT and CDR2 FQDESV (reference sequence). The length of the CDR3 is 17 residues. The CDR3 loop is CASSLASGEPRTDTQYF. The CDR3 region has the DNA TGTGCCAGCAGCTTAGCGTCGGGGGAGCCAAGGACAGATACGCAGTATTTT.

The V and J genes are TRBV18 and TRBJ1-1, with 8 bases that match TRBD1. Germline CDR1 reads KGHSH; CDR2 reads LQKENI. This CDR3 spans 15 amino acids. Germline trimming cut 6 bases from V and 2 bases from J; bases unmatched to any gene: 8. The CDR3 spells CASSLGAGGNTEAFF. CDR3 DNA: TGTGCCAGCTCCTTGGGGGCAGGGGGCAACACTGAAGCTTTCTTT.

This clone was observed a single time. V and J are TRBV19 and TRBJ1-5; 12 bases align to TRBD1. V shed 5 bases and J 2 bases; nucleotides not matched to a gene: 16. The CDR3 runs to 20 residues. CDR1 LNHDA and CDR2 SQIVND come from the germline V gene (reference sequence). The CDR3 DNA sequence: TGTGCCAGTAGTTCCTTAGGCGGGGACAGGGGGCGCCGAGGCAATCAGCCCCAGCATTTT. It specifies CASSSLGGDRGRRGNQPQHF.

This rearrangement joins TRBV5-6 to TRBJ1-5; no firm D call. V was pared by 0 bases and J by 6 bases, with 10 bases between. This CDR3 spans 14 amino acids. Germline V lookup: CDR1 SGHDT, CDR2 YYEEEE. CDR3 loop: CASSLGERRQPQHF. Here the CDR3 DNA reads TGTGCCAGCAGCTTGGGGGAGCGTCGTCAGCCCCAGCATTTT.

This clone was seen only once. The rearrangement joins TRBV5-1 to TRBJ2-1; 14 bases are a match to TRBD2. The CDR3 runs 17 residues. The V and J ends lost 3 bases and 5 bases, in that order; junction bases with no gene match: 7. In germline, CDR1 is SGHRS, CDR2 YFSETQ. The CDR3 nucleotides are TGCGCCAGCAGCTCCGGACTAGCGGGAGGTTTCCACAATGAGCAGTTCTTC. It is translated as CASSSGLAGGFHNEQFF.

The chain uses TRBV28 and TRBJ1-2; TRBD1 is a possible D gene (6 bases). V lost 0 bases and J 12 bases, leaving 14 bases between the germline ends. Germline V lookup: CDR1 MDHEN, CDR2 SYDVKM. This CDR3 is built from 13 residues. The CDR3 nucleotides are TGTGCCAGCAGTTTATGGCAGGGGATAGTCCACACCTTC. Protein: CASSLWQGIVHTF.

The chain has TRBV19 and TRBJ1-2, with 10 nucleotides matching TRBD1. Germline CDR1 and CDR2: LNHDA and SQIVND (reference sequence). The CDR3 loop spans 17 amino acids. V gave up 6 bases and J gave up 5 bases; unmatched junction bases: 15. CDR3 bases: TGTGCCAGTAGCCCAACGGGACAGGGGATCGAGTCTTATGGCTACACCTTC. It is translated as CASSPTGQGIESYGYTF.

The chain joins TRBV6-4 to TRBJ2-1; a possible D gene is TRBD2 (6 bases). The germline CDR1 and CDR2 sequences are MRHNA and SNTAGT. The germline V and J ends were trimmed by 5 bases and 8 bases, with 16 bases remaining between them. CDR3 length equals 14 residues. The CDR3 DNA is TGTGCCAGCAGTAGACTAGGCGTTGGCGATGAGCAGTTCTTC. This codes for CASSRLGVGDEQFF.

This chain links TRBV2 with TRBJ2-1; TRBD2 might be the D (5 bases). The CDR3 is made up of 13 amino acids. Germline V gene lookup returns CDR1 SNHLY and CDR2 FYNNEI. V was cut by 5 bases and J by 10 bases, with 15 bases left in between. CDR3: CASSRLSESEQFF. CDR3 sequence (DNA): TGTGCCAGCAGTAGACTATCGGAGTCAGAGCAGTTCTTC.

As DNA, the CDR3 is TGCGCCAGCAGCTTGACCGAGCGGGAGCATACCGGGGAGCTGTTTTTT. Translating gives CASSLTEREHTGELFF. V gene TRBV5-1 combines with J gene TRBJ2-2; 8 bases line up with TRBD2. Per the germline V gene, CDR1 is SGHRS and CDR2 is YFSETQ. V dropped 1 base and J dropped 5; count of bases not matched to a gene: 7. This CDR3 contains 16 residues.

The rearrangement links TRBV7-9 to TRBJ2-7; 7 bases match TRBD2. The CDR3 spans 15 residues. Germline loops: CDR1 SEHNR, CDR2 FQNEAQ (reference sequence). J lost 7 bases, V lost 2 bases, and 11 bases had no gene match. DNA for the CDR3: TGTGCCAGCAGCTTAAGAGTGGGAGGGCCTCGAGAGCAGTACTTC. Translated: CASSLRVGGPREQYF.

This chain joins TRBV4-1 and TRBJ2-7; 9 bases fit TRBD2. CDR3 length equals 16 residues. Losses at the gene ends were 0 bases for V and 6 bases for J; bases not matched to a gene: 9. Germline lookup yields CDR1 MGHRA and CDR2 YSYEKL. The CDR3 spells CASSQDRVAGVVEQYF. CDR3 DNA: TGCGCCAGCAGCCAAGATAGGGTAGCGGGAGTGGTCGAGCAGTACTTC.

V gene TRBV7-9 combines with J gene TRBJ2-7; the match to TRBD1 covers 8 bases. CDR3 length: 16 residues. V was clipped by 3 bases and J by 2 bases; unmatched bases: 9. CDR1 is SEHNR, CDR2 FQNEAQ, per germline (reference sequence). The CDR3 is CASSLDGQGIPYEQYF. The CDR3 region has the DNA TGTGCCAGCAGCTTGGATGGACAGGGAATCCCCTACGAGCAGTACTTC.

The chain links TRBV5-1 to TRBJ2-5, with TRBD2 matching 9 bases. The J call may be faulty, since TRBJ2-7 better matches the DNA end. This CDR3 contains 15 residues. The germline CDR1 and CDR2 sequences are SGHRS and YFSETQ. DNA of the CDR3: TGCGCCAGCAGCGGGACTAGCCGGAGCTCCTACGAGCAGTACTTC. Amino acid sequence: CASSGTSRSSYEQYF.

DNA for the CDR3: TGCGCCAGCACTTGGTTCTCTGGGGCCAACGTCCTGACTTTC. Its protein product is CASTWFSGANVLTF. The V call is TRBV5-1, the J call TRBJ2-6; D uncertain. CDR1 is SGHRS, CDR2 YFSETQ, per germline. V was pared by 6 bases and J by 0 bases, with 7 bases between. The CDR3 has 14 amino acids.

The chain is built from TRBV2 and TRBJ2-7, with 8 nucleotides matching TRBD1. The V gene end was trimmed by 6 bases and the J gene end by 5 bases; junction bases not matched to a gene: 9. The germline V gene has CDR1 SNHLY and CDR2 FYNNEI. CDR3 length equals 14 residues. The CDR3 nucleotides are TGTGCCAGCAGCGGGACAGGAGGTCGGAACGAGCAGTACTTC. Amino acids: CASSGTGGRNEQYF.

The chain has TRBV5-6 and TRBJ1-2; D remains unclear. Germline-derived CDR1 and CDR2 are SGHDT and YYEEEE. The CDR3 totals 12 residues. V was pared by 2 bases and J by 2 bases, with 4 bases between. The CDR3 protein is CASSLGNYGYTF. CDR3 bases: TGTGCCAGCAGCTTAGGCAACTATGGCTACACCTTC. The whole variable domain, remainder taken from reference TRBV5-6 and TRBJ1-2, is DAGVTQSPTHLIKTRGQQVTLRCSPKSGHDTVSWYQQALGQGPQFIFQYYEEEERQRGNFPDRFSGHQFPNYSSELNVNALLLGDSALYLCASSLGNYGYTFGSGTRLTVV.

The V call is TRBV5-3, the J call TRBJ2-5; D is undetermined. TRBV5-3 is labeled an ORF, and its function is uncertain. The CDR3 length is 12 residues. V gave up 0 bases and J gave up 4 bases, with 4 bases separating them. The CDR3: CARSLGGETQYF. CDR3 in DNA: TGTGCCAGAAGCTTGGGAGGAGAGACCCAGTACTTC.

The gene calls are TRBV7-9 and TRBJ1-2; 8 nucleotides line up with TRBD1. The V segment lost 4 bases and the J segment 0 bases; nucleotides outside the gene matches: 4. There are 15 residues in the CDR3. The germline V gene has CDR1 SEHNR and CDR2 FQNEAQ (reference sequence). CDR3 region: CASSYGQGANYGYTF. CDR3 bases: TGTGCCAGCAGCTACGGACAGGGTGCTAACTATGGCTACACCTTC.

This chain connects TRBV28 to TRBJ2-7, with 9 bases lining up with TRBD1. The CDR3 sequence is 15 residues long. J lost 5 bases, V lost 6 bases, and 11 bases had no gene match. Germline V gene lookup returns CDR1 MDHEN and CDR2 SYDVKM. The chain's CDR3 is CASRVPGTGFNEQYF. CDR3 nucleotide sequence: TGTGCCAGCAGAGTCCCCGGGACAGGGTTTAACGAGCAGTACTTC.